These 21 T cell receptor beta chains were sequenced from one sample in a study of blood T cell repertoires in COVID-19. Produced via immunoSEQ multiplex PCR; TCRdb's table is partial and in-frame only. The table includes approximately 35,000 clones, roughly 86% detected once. The sequencing sample was made of peripheral blood. These receptors were obtained from a human donor in a cohort sampled during active COVID-19.

The genes are TRBV5-1 and TRBJ1-3; D ambiguous. Germline V lookup: CDR1 SGHRS, CDR2 YFSETQ. The length of the CDR3 is 16 residues. V shed 7 bases and J shed 0 bases, with 17 bases lying between them. The CDR3 DNA reads as TGCGCCAGCGCTAGCACTGGACCGACCTCTGGAAACACCATATATTTT. It codes for CASASTGPTSGNTIYF. Complete variable domain (other parts from reference TRBV5-1 and TRBJ1-3): KAGVTQTPRYLIKTRGQQVTLSCSPISGHRSVSWYQQTPGQGLQFLFEYFSETQRNKGNFPGRFSGRQFSNSRSEMNVSTLELGDSALYLCASASTGPTSGNTIYFGEGSWLTVV.

The genes are TRBV20-1 and TRBJ2-2, with unresolved D. This CDR3 is 13 amino acids long. Germline CDR1 reads DFQATT; CDR2 reads SNEGSKA (reference sequence). The ends were cut back, 3 bases at V and 0 bases at J, with 5 bases in the middle. The CDR3 DNA reads as TGCAGTGCTAGTGTATCGAACACCGGGGAGCTGTTTTTT. Residues: CSASVSNTGELFF.

The chain is built from TRBV5-1 and TRBJ2-1, with D possibly being TRBD2 (7 bases). Between the trimmed V and J ends, which lost 7 bases and 2 bases, there was a span of 19 bases. From germline, CDR1 is SGHRS and CDR2 YFSETQ. CDR3 size: 16 residues. CDR3 amino acids: CASVTSGGEAYNEQFF. CDR3 DNA sequence: TGCGCCAGCGTCACGTCGGGGGGCGAGGCCTACAATGAGCAGTTCTTC. Based on the CDR3 plus reference TRBV5-1 and TRBJ2-1, the full variable domain is KAGVTQTPRYLIKTRGQQVTLSCSPISGHRSVSWYQQTPGQGLQFLFEYFSETQRNKGNFPGRFSGRQFSNSRSEMNVSTLELGDSALYLCASVTSGGEAYNEQFFGPGTRLTVL.

CDR3 in DNA: TGTGCCAGCAGCTTGCAGGGGTTAATGACCAATCAGCCCCAGCATTTT. Translation: CASSLQGLMTNQPQHF. V gene TRBV7-2 combines with J gene TRBJ1-5, with D possibly being TRBD1 (6 bases). V lost 3 bases to trimming and J lost 3 bases, with 15 bases between them. CDR3 length: 16 amino acids. The germline V gene encodes CDR1 SGHTA and CDR2 FQGNSA.

The chain combines TRBV18 with TRBJ1-4, with TRBD1 identical over 7 bases. With 6 bases clipped from V and 2 bases from J, the junction kept 6 bases outside the gene matches. The CDR3 totals 15 residues. The germline gives CDR1 KGHSH, CDR2 LQKENI. The CDR3 reads CASSTKGATNEKLFF. DNA of the CDR3: TGTGCCAGCTCTACCAAGGGGGCGACTAATGAAAAACTGTTTTTT.

The chain combines TRBV5-4 with TRBJ2-2; D gene ambiguous. V was trimmed by 5 bases and J by 4 bases, leaving 15 bases between them. The CDR3 contains 15 residues. The germline CDR1 and CDR2 sequences are SGHNT and YYREEE (reference sequence). CDR3 amino acids: CASSSRVDGTGELFF. DNA for the CDR3: TGTGCCAGCAGTTCCCGGGTGGATGGCACCGGGGAGCTGTTTTTT.

This chain connects TRBV10-3 to TRBJ2-3; D is perhaps TRBD2 (5 bases). The V end lost 6 bases, the J end lost 4 bases, and 17 bases lay between the germline ends. Germline V gives CDR1 ENHRY, CDR2 SYGVKD. The CDR3 sequence is 15 residues long. CDR3 nucleotide sequence: TGTGCCATCAGAAAGGCGGGTGTTGGGGCAGATACGCAGTATTTT. This translates into CAIRKAGVGADTQYF.

The gene calls are TRBV7-2 and TRBJ2-7, with 10 nucleotides matching TRBD1. Germline values: CDR1 SGHTA, CDR2 FQGNSA. Germline trimming cut 5 bases from V and 3 bases from J; bases unmatched to any gene: 4. This CDR3 has 14 residues. CDR3 loop: CASSTGQGIYEQYF. The CDR3 nucleotides read TGTGCCAGCAGCACGGGACAGGGGATCTACGAGCAGTACTTC.

This clone was counted once. Other DNA sequences in the sample encode the same CDR3. The chain links TRBV6-5 to TRBJ1-1, with a possible D match to TRBD1 (5 bases). In germline, CDR1 is MNHEY, CDR2 SVGAGI. V lost 2 bases to trimming and J lost 0 bases, with 7 bases between them. CDR3 length: 14 amino acids. CDR3 coding DNA: TGTGCCAGCAGTTACAGGGGTATGAACACTGAAGCTTTCTTT. Amino acids: CASSYRGMNTEAFF.

The V gene is TRBV19, the J gene TRBJ2-2; 7 positions agree with TRBD2. The CDR3 length is 16 residues. After removal of 0 bases from V and 1 base from J, the junction contained 2 bases not matched to a gene. The germline V gene encodes CDR1 LNHDA and CDR2 SQIVND (reference sequence). The CDR3 is CASSIDRGGNTGELFF. For the CDR3, the DNA is TGTGCCAGTAGTATAGATCGCGGGGGGAACACCGGGGAGCTGTTTTTT.

This clone showed up just a few times. This chain joins TRBV5-1 and TRBJ2-2, with TRBD1 identical over 8 bases. The ends lost 0 bases at V and 0 bases at J; junction bases unmatched: 4. The CDR3 is 17 residues long. The V gene's germline CDR1 is SGHRS and CDR2 YFSETQ. CDR3 sequence: CASSLGGTGANTGELFF. The CDR3 nucleotides are TGCGCCAGCAGCTTGGGGGGGACAGGCGCGAACACCGGGGAGCTGTTTTTT.

The rearrangement links TRBV7-2 to TRBJ1-3; D might be TRBD1 (5 bases). The CDR3 extends over 14 amino acids. Germline V CDR1 and CDR2: SGHTA, FQGNSA. V was pared by 6 bases and J by 0 bases, with 9 bases between. CDR3: CASRPTDSGNTIYF. CDR3 in DNA: TGTGCCAGCAGGCCGACAGACTCTGGAAACACCATATATTTT.

This chain connects TRBV4-1 to TRBJ2-7, with 7 positions matching TRBD2. Germline V gives CDR1 MGHRA, CDR2 YSYEKL. The CDR3 length is 16 residues. The junction had 6 bases not matched to a gene; V was cut back by 1 base and J by 0 bases. The CDR3 DNA is TGCGCCAGCAGCCAAGGACTAGCAACCAGCTCCTACGAGCAGTACTTC. As protein: CASSQGLATSSYEQYF.

The rearrangement joins TRBV24-1 to TRBJ2-2; 7 bases line up with TRBD2. V gave up 3 bases and J gave up 7 bases; unmatched junction bases: 4. Germline CDR1 is KGHDR and CDR2 is SFDVKD. The CDR3 length is 14 residues. In nucleotides, the CDR3 is TGTGCCACCAGTGATCCCTCTAGCGGCGGGGAGCTGTTTTTT. Encoded protein: CATSDPSSGGELFF.

The chain links TRBV18 to TRBJ1-2; the D is unclear. Germline CDR1 reads KGHSH; CDR2 reads LQKENI. The V gene lost 4 bases and the J gene lost 8 bases, with 20 bases spanning the gap. This CDR3 contains 15 residues. CDR3 amino acids: CASSRTSDLVQGYTF. CDR3 DNA: TGTGCCAGCTCACGCACGTCTGATTTAGTGCAAGGCTACACCTTC.

This clone was seen just once. For the CDR3, the DNA is TGTGCCATCAGCGGAAATCCCCGAGGGGGAAATTCACCCCTCCACTTT. This codes for CAISGNPRGGNSPLHF. The V gene is TRBV10-3, the J gene TRBJ1-6, with a weak D call TRBD1 (6 bases). Germline CDR1 reads ENHRY; CDR2 reads SYGVKD. V gave up 6 bases and J gave up 7 bases, with 19 bases separating them. The CDR3 has 16 amino acids.

The chain links TRBV5-1 to TRBJ2-7, with 12 nucleotides matching TRBD1. The CDR3 is made up of 16 amino acids. Trimming removed 4 bases from V and 7 bases from J; junction bases left unmatched: 12. Germline-derived CDR1 and CDR2 are SGHRS and YFSETQ. The DNA of the CDR3 is TGCGCCAGCAGCCCAATCTCGGGGACAGGGGGCGAAGAGCAGTACTTC. Translated, it gives CASSPISGTGGEEQYF.

The V and J genes are TRBV5-1 and TRBJ2-2; D unclear. The CDR3 runs 16 residues. Trimming removed 0 bases at V and 5 bases at J, with 14 bases between. CDR1 is SGHRS, CDR2 YFSETQ, per germline. Here the CDR3 reads CASSLALVRHTGELFF. CDR3 nucleotides: TGCGCCAGCAGCTTGGCCTTGGTGCGCCATACCGGGGAGCTGTTTTTT. Filled out from reference TRBV5-1 and TRBJ2-2, the complete variable domain reads KAGVTQTPRYLIKTRGQQVTLSCSPISGHRSVSWYQQTPGQGLQFLFEYFSETQRNKGNFPGRFSGRQFSNSRSEMNVSTLELGDSALYLCASSLALVRHTGELFFGEGSRLTVL.

This chain joins TRBV25-1 and TRBJ2-5, with TRBD1 identical over 7 bases. The CDR3 is made up of 16 amino acids. The V and J ends lost 5 bases and 5 bases, in that order; junction bases with no gene match: 14. Germline V lookup: CDR1 MGHDK, CDR2 SYGVNS. The CDR3 nucleotides read TGTGCCAGCAGTCCGAGGGGGCGCTTAGGTGGGGAGACCCAGTACTTC. Encoded protein: CASSPRGRLGGETQYF. The full variable domain, its missing parts supplied by reference TRBV25-1 and TRBJ2-5, is EADIYQTPRYLVIGTGKKITLECSQTMGHDKMYWYQQDPGMELHLIHYSYGVNSTEKGDLSSESTVSRIRTEHFPLTLESARPSHTSQYLCASSPRGRLGGETQYFGPGTRLLVL.

The V call is TRBV7-2, the J call TRBJ2-3, with D hard to call. The V and J ends lost 5 bases and 7 bases respectively, with 10 bases between them. The CDR3 sequence is 12 residues long. Per germline, CDR1 SGHTA and CDR2 FQGNSA. For the CDR3, the DNA is TGTGCCAGCAGCCCGCGACTTAATACGCAGTATTTT. This translates into CASSPRLNTQYF.

The rearrangement uses TRBV19 and TRBJ2-7; 8 bases are a match to TRBD1. Germline-derived CDR1 and CDR2 are LNHDA and SQIVND (reference sequence). The CDR3 has 13 amino acids. V lost 4 bases, J lost 2 bases, and 1 base stayed unmatched. CDR3 sequence reads: CASSTDRAYEQYF. The CDR3 DNA reads as TGTGCCAGTAGTACGGACAGGGCCTACGAGCAGTACTTC.